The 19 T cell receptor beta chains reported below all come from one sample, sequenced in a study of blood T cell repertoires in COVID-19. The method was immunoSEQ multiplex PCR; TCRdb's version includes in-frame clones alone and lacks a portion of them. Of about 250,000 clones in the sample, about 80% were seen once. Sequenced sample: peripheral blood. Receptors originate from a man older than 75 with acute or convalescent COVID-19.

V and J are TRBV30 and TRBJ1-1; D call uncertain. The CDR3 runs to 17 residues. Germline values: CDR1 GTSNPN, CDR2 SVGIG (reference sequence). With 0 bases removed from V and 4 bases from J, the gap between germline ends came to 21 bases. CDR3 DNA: TGTGCCTGGAGTGTCTATAGGACTTCCCTGGGAGGCACTGAAGCTTTCTTT. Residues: CAWSVYRTSLGGTEAFF.

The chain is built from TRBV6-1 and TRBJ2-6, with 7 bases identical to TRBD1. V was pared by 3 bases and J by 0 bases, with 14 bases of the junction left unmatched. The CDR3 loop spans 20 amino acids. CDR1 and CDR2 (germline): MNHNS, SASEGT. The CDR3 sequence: CASSDVLPGQIISGANVLTF. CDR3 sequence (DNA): TGTGCCAGCAGTGACGTGTTACCGGGACAGATCATCTCTGGGGCCAACGTCCTGACTTTC.

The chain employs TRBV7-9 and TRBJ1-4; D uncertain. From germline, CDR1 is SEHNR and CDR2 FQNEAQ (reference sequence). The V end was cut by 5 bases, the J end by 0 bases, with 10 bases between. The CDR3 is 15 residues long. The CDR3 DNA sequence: TGTGCCAGCAGCCGTTTACAGACAACTAATGAAAAACTGTTTTTT. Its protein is CASSRLQTTNEKLFF.

CDR3 region: CAISESTSRKDTQYF. CDR3 bases: TGTGCCATCAGTGAGTCGACTAGCCGGAAAGATACGCAGTATTTT. The rearrangement links TRBV10-3 to TRBJ2-3; 7 positions agree with TRBD2. Looked up from germline, CDR1 is ENHRY and CDR2 is SYGVKD. The CDR3 loop spans 15 amino acids. The trim removed 0 bases at V and 5 bases at J, leaving 5 bases unmatched.

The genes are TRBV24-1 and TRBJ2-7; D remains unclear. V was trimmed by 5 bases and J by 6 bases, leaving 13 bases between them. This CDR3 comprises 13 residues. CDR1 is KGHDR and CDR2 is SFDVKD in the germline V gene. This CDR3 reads CATSVKASGEQYF. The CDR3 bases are TGTGCCACCAGTGTTAAGGCCTCGGGCGAGCAGTACTTC.

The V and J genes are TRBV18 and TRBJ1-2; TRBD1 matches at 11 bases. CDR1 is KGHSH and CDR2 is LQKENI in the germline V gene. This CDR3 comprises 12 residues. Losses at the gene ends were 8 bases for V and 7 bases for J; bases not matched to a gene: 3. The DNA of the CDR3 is TGTGCCAGCGGGACAGGGGGAGGTGGCTACACCTTC. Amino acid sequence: CASGTGGGGYTF.

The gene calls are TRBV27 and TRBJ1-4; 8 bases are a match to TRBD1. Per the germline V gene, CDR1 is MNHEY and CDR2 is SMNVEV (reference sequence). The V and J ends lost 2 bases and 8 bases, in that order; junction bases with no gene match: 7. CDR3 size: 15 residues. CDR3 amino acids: CASSLTGGGWEKLFF. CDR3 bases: TGTGCCAGCAGTTTAACAGGGGGAGGATGGGAAAAACTGTTTTTT.

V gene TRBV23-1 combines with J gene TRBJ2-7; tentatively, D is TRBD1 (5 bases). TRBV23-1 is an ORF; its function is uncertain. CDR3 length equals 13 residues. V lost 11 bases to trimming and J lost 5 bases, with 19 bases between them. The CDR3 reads CAPNGREGDEQYF. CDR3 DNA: TGCGCCCCAAACGGAAGGGAAGGGGACGAGCAGTACTTC.

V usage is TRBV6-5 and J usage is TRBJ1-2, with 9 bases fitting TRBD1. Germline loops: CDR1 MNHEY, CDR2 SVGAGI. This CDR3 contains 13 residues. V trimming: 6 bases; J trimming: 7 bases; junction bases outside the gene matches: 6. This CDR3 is CASSPGQGGGYTF. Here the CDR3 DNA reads TGTGCCAGCAGCCCGGGACAGGGAGGTGGCTACACCTTC.

The CDR3: CASSLSGLAGRSETQYF. The CDR3 DNA follows: TGTGCCAGCAGCTTATCCGGACTAGCGGGGAGGTCAGAGACCCAGTACTTC. V is TRBV11-3 and J is TRBJ2-5; 12 nucleotides agree with TRBD2. V lost 2 bases to trimming and J lost 4 bases; unmatched junction nucleotides: 8. The CDR3 extends over 17 amino acids. Germline values: CDR1 SGHNT, CDR2 YENEEA.

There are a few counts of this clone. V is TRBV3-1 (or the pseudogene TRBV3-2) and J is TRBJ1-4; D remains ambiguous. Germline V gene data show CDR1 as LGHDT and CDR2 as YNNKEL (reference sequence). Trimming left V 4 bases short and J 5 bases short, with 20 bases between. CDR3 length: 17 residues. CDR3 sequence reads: CASSPRGKGGRNEKLFF. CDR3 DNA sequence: TGTGCCAGCAGCCCCCGTGGTAAGGGAGGCAGAAATGAAAAACTGTTTTTT.

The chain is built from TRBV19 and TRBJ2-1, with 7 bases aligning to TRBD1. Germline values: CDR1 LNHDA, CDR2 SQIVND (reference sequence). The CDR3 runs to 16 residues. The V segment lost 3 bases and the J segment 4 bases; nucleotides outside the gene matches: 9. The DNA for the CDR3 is TGTGCCAGTAGTATGTCCCGGGACAGACCTTACAATGAGCAGTTCTTC. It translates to CASSMSRDRPYNEQFF. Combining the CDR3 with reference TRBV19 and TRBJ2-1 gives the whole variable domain DGGITQSPKYLFRKEGQNVTLSCEQNLNHDAMYWYRQDPGQGLRLIYYSQIVNDFQKGDIAEGYSVSREKKESFPLTVTSAQKNPTAFYLCASSMSRDRPYNEQFFGPGTRLTVL.

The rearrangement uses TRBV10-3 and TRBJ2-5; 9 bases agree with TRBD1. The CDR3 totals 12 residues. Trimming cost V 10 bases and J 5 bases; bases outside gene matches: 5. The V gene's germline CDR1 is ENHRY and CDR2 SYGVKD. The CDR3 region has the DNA TGTGCCACAACAGGGGGCGGGGAGACCCAGTACTTC. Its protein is CATTGGGETQYF.

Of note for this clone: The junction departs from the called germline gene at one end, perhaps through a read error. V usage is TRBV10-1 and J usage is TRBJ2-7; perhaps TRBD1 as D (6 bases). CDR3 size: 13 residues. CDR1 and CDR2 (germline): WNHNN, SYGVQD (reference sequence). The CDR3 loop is CASTEDRSYEQYF. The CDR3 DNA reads TGCGCCAGCACTGAGGACAGATCCTACGAGCAGTACTTC.

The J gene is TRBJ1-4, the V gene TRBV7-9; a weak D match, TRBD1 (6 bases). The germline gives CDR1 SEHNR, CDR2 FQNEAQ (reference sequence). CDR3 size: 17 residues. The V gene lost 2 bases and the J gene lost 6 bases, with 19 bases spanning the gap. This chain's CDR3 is CASSLPYGGAGDEKLFF. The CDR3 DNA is TGTGCCAGCAGCTTACCCTACGGGGGGGCTGGGGATGAAAAACTGTTTTTT.

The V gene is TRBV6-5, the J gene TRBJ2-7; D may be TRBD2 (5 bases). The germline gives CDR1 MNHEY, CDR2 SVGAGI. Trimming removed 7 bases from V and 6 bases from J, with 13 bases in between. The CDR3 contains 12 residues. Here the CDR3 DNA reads TGTGCCAGCATTAGCCTAGGAGGCGAGCAGTACTTC. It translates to CASISLGGEQYF.

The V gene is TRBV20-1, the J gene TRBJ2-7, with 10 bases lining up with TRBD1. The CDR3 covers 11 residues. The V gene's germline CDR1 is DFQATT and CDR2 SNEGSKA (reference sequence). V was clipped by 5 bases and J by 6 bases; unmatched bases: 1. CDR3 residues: CSAGTGVEQYF. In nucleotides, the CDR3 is TGCAGTGCTGGGACAGGGGTCGAGCAGTACTTC.

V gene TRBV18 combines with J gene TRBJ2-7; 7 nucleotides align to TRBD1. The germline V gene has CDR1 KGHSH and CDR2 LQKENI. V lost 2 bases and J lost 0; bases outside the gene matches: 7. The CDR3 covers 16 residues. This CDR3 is CASSPEVRGSSYEQYF. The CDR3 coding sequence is TGTGCCAGCTCACCAGAGGTCAGGGGGAGCTCCTACGAGCAGTACTTC.

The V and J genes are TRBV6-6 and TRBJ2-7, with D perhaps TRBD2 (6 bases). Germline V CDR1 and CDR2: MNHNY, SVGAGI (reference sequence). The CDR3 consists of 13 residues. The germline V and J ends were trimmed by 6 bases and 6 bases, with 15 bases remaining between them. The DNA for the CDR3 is TGTGCCAGCAGAACGACGGTGCGGGGCGAGCAGTACTTC. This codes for CASRTTVRGEQYF.